This TCR beta chain is drawn from a study of regulatory T cells in long-lasting Graves disease. Trimming cost V 3 bases and J 0 bases, with 18 bases left between them. This CDR3 region has 17 residues. Germline-derived CDR1 and CDR2 are MNHEY and SVGAGI. Arm-PCR of CDR3 regions with iRepertoire HTBI primers generated TCR beta libraries. In TCRdb, the multiplex PCR reads were re-called with MiXCR into one record per CDR3 protein. This table holds about 620,000 distinct CDR3 sequences, approximately 15% found once. Time point described: newly diagnosed GD, antithyroid drugs for less than 3 months. From RNA extracted from PBMCs, the TCR library was made. American Thyroid Association guidelines were used to diagnose Graves' disease. As for this clonotype: This could be a read error, since a much larger clone is one nucleotide away. This likely comes from a read error, as the CDR3 has no conserved phenylalanine or tryptophan at its end.

This sample was also put to use in a study of T cells in Graves' hyperthyroidism and ophthalmopathy.

V gene TRBV6-5 combines with J gene TRBJ2-7; no definite D call. This specimen was peripheral blood mononuclear cells (PBMCs), taken at new diagnosis, from a patient treated with antithyroid drugs. This clonotype was sampled from a woman in her twenties or thirties with Graves disease. CDR3 amino acids: CASSYTLYSTVSYEQYL. CDR3 DNA sequence: TGTGCCAGCAGTTATACCCTCTATTCCACCGTCTCCTACGAGCAGTACCTC.